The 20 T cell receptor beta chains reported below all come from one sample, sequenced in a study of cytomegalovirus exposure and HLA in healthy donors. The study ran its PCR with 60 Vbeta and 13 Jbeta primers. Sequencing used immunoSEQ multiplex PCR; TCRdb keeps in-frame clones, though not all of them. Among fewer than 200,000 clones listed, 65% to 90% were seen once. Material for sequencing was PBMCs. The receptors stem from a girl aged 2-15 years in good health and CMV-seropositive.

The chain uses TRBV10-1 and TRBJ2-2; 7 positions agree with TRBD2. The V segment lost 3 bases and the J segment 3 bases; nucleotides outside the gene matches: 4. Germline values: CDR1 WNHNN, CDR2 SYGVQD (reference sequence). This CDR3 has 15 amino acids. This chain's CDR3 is CASSDAGRDTGELFF. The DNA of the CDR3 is TGCGCCAGCAGTGACGCAGGGAGGGACACCGGGGAGCTGTTTTTT.

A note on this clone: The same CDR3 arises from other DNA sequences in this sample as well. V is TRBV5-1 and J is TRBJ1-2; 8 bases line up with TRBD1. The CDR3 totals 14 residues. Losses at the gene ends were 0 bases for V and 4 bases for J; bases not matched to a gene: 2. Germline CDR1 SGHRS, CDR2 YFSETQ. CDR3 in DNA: TGCGCCAGCAGCTTGGAACAGGGGGGCTATGGCTACACCTTC. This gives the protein CASSLEQGGYGYTF.

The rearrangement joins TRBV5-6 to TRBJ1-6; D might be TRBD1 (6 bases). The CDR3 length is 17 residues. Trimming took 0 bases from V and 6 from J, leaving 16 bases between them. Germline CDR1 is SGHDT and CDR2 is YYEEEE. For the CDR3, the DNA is TGTGCCAGCAGCTTGGCGTCCGGGACACGTTCTAATTCACCCCTCCACTTT. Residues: CASSLASGTRSNSPLHF.

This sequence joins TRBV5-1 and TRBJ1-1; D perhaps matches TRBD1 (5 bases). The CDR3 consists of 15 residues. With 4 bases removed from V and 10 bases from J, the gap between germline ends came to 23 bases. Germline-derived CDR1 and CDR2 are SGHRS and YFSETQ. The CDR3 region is CASSQAGWGAESAFF. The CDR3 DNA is TGCGCCAGCAGCCAGGCGGGATGGGGCGCAGAATCAGCTTTCTTT.

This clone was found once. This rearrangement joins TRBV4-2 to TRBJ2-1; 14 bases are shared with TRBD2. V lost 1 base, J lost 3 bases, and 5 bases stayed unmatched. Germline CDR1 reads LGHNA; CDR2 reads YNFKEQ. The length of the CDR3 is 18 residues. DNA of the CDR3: TGTGCCAGCAGCCAAGTGCGGACTAGCGGGAGGATCTACAATGAGCAGTTCTTC. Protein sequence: CASSQVRTSGRIYNEQFF.

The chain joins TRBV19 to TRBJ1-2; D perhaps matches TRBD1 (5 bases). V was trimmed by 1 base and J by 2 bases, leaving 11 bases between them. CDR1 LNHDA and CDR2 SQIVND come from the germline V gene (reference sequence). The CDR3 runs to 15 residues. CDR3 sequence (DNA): TGTGCCAGTAGTATAGCGGAGGGGACCAACTATGGCTACACCTTC. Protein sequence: CASSIAEGTNYGYTF.

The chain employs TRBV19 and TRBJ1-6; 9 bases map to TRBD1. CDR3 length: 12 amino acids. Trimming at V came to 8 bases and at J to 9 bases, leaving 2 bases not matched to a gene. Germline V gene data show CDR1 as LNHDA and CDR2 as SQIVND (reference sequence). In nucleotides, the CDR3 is TGTGCCAGTCGGGACAGGGCTTCACCCCTCCACTTT. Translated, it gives CASRDRASPLHF. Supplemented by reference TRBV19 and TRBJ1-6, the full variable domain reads DGGITQSPKYLFRKEGQNVTLSCEQNLNHDAMYWYRQDPGQGLRLIYYSQIVNDFQKGDIAEGYSVSREKKESFPLTVTSAQKNPTAFYLCASRDRASPLHFGNGTRLTVT.

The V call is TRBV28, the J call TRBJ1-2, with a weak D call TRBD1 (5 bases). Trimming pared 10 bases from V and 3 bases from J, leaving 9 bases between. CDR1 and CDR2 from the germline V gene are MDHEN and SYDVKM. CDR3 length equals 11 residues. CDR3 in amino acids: CAIRDYYGYTF. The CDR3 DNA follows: TGTGCCATCAGGGACTACTATGGCTACACCTTC.

The CDR3 here is CASRTNRGRSLNTEAFF. The CDR3 DNA is TGTGCCAGCAGAACGAACAGGGGGCGTTCGTTGAACACTGAAGCTTTCTTT. The gene calls are TRBV28 and TRBJ1-1; TRBD1 agrees at 9 bases. Trimming removed 6 bases from V and 0 bases from J; junction bases left unmatched: 11. The CDR3 runs 17 residues. The germline V gene encodes CDR1 MDHEN and CDR2 SYDVKM.

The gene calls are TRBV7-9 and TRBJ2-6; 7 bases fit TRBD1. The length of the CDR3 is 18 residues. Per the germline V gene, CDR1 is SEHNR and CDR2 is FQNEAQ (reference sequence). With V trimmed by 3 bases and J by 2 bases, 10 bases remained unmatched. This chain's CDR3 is CASSFGDSSSPGANVLTF. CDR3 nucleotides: TGTGCCAGCAGCTTCGGGGACAGCTCCAGCCCTGGGGCCAACGTCCTGACTTTC.

CDR3 region: CASSPLTTSFYEQYF. CDR3 bases: TGTGCCAGCAGTCCCCTCACGACTAGCTTCTACGAGCAGTACTTC. J is TRBJ2-7 and V is TRBV28; 7 bases fit TRBD2. CDR1 is MDHEN, CDR2 SYDVKM, per germline. The length of the CDR3 is 15 residues. The ends lost 5 bases at V and 3 bases at J; junction bases unmatched: 10.

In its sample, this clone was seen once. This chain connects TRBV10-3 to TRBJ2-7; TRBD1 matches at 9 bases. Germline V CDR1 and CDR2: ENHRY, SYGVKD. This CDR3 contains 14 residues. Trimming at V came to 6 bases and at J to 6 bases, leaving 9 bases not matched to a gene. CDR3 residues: CAIRTRDRAPEQYF. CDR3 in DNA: TGTGCCATCAGGACCCGGGACAGGGCGCCCGAGCAGTACTTC.

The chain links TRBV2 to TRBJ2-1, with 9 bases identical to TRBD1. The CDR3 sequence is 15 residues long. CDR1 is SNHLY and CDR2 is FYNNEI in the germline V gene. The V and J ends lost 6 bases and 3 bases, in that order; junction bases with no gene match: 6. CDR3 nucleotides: TGTGCCAGCAGACCTGACAGGGGGGTCTACAATGAGCAGTTCTTC. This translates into CASRPDRGVYNEQFF.

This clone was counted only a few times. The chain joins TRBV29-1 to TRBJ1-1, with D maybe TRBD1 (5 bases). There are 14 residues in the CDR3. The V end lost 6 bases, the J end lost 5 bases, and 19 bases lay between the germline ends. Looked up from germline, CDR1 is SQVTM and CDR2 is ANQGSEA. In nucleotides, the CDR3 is TGCAGCGTCCAGACAGCACCCAAGGGGACTGAAGCTTTCTTT. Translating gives CSVQTAPKGTEAFF. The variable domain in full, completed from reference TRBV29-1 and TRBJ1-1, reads SAVISQKPSRDICQRGTSLTIQCQVDSQVTMMFWYRQQPGQSLTLIATANQGSEATYESGFVIDKFPISRPNLTFSTLTVSNMSPEDSSIYLCSVQTAPKGTEAFFGQGTRLTVV.

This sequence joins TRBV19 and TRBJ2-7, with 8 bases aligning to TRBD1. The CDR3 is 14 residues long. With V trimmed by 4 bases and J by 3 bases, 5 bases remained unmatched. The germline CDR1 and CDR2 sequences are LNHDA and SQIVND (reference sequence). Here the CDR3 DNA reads TGTGCCAGTAGTACCCAGGGGGCATTCTACGAGCAGTACTTC. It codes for CASSTQGAFYEQYF.

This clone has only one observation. The CDR3 nucleotides read TGTGCCAGCAGCTTTGAGCTCTCTGGGGCCAACGTCCTGACTTTC. Its translation: CASSFELSGANVLTF. The J gene is TRBJ2-6, the V gene TRBV11-2, with D unresolved. Looked up from germline, CDR1 is SGHAT and CDR2 is FQNNGV. This CDR3 is 15 amino acids long. Trimming cost V 3 bases and J 0 bases, with 6 bases left between them.

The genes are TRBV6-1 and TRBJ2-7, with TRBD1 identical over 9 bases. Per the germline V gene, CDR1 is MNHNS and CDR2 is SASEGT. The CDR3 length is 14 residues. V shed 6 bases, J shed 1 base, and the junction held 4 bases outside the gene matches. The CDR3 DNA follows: TGTGCCAGCAGCCGGGACAGGGAGTCCTACGAGCAGTACTTC. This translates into CASSRDRESYEQYF.

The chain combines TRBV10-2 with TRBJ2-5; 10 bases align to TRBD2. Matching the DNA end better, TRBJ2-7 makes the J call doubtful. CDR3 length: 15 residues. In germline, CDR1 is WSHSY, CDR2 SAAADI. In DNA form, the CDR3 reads TGCGCCAGCAGTCCGTTTTTAGCGGGAGGCTACGAGCAGTACTTC. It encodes CASSPFLAGGYEQYF.

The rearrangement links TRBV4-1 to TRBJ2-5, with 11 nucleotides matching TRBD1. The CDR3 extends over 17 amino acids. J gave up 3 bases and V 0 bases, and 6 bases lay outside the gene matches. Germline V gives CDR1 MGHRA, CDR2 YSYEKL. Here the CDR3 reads CASSQDRTGGLKETQYF. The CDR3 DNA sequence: TGCGCCAGCAGCCAAGACCGGACAGGGGGCTTGAAAGAGACCCAGTACTTC.

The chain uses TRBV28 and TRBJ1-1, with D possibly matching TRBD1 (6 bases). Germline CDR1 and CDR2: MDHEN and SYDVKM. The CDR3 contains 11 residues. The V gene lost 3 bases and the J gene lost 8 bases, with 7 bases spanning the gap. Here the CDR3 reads CASSLDREAFF. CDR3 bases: TGTGCCAGCAGTTTGGACAGAGAAGCTTTCTTT. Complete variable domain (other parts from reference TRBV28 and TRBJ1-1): DVKVTQSSRYLVKRTGEKVFLECVQDMDHENMFWYRQDPGLGLRLIYFSYDVKMKEKGDIPEGYSVSREKKERFSLILESASTNQTSMYLCASSLDREAFFGQGTRLTVV.